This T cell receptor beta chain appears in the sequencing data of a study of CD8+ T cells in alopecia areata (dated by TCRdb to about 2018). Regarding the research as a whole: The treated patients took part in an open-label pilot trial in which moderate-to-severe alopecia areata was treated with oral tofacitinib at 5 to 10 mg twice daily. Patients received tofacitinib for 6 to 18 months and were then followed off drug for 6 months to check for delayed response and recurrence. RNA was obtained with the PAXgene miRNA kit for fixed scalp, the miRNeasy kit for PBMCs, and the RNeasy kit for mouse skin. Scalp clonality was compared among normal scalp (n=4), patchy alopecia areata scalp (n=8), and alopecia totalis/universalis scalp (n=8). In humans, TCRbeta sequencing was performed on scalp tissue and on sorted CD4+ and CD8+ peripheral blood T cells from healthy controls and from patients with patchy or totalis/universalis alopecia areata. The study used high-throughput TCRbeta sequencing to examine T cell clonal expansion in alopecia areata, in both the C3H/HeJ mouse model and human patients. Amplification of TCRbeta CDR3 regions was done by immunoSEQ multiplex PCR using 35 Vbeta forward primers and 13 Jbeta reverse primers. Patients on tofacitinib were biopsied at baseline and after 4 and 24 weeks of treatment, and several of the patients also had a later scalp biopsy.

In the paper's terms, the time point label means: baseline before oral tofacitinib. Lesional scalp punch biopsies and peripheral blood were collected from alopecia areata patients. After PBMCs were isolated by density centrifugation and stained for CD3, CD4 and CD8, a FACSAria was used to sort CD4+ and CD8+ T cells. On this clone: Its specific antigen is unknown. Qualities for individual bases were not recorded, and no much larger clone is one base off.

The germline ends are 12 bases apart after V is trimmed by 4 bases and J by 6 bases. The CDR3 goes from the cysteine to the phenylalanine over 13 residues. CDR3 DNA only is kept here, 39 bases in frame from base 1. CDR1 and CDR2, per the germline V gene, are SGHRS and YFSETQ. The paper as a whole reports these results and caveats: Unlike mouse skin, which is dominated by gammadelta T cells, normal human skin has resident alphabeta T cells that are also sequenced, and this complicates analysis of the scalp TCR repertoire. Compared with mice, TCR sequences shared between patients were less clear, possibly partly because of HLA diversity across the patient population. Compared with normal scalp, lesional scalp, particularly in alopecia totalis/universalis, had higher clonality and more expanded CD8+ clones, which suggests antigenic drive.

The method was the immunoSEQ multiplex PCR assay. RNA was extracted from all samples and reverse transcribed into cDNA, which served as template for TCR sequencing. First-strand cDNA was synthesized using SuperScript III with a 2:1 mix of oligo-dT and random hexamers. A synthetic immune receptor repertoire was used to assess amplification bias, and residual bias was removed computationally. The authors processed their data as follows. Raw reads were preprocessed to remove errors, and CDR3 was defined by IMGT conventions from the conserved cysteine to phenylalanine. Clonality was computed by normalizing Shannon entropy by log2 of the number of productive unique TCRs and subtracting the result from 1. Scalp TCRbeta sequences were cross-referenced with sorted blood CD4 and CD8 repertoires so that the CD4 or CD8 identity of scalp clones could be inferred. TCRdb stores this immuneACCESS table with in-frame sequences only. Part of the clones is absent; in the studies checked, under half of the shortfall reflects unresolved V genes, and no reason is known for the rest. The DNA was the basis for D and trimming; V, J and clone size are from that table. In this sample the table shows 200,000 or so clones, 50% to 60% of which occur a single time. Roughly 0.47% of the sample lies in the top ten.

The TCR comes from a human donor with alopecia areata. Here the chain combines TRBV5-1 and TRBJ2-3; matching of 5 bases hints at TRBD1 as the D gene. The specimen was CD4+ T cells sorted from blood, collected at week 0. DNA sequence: TGCGCCAGCAGCCCCGGGTGGGGCGATACGCAGTATTTT. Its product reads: CASSPGWGDTQYF.